Ten or more counts support the clone carrying this T cell receptor (beta chain). Its antigen remains unknown. This sample is part of a study of T cells in Graves' hyperthyroidism and ophthalmopathy. As for the study in general: At the time of initial diagnosis and before any treatment, peripheral blood was collected. Points from the study as a whole: The model predicted ophthalmopathy a median roughly 6.3 months before onset.

Disease duration under 2 months; hyperthyroidism patients were aged 18 to 65. Patients with uncontrolled infections, other autoimmune diseases, pregnancy or lactation were excluded. The CDR3 length is 14 residues. Per germline, CDR1 SGHRS and CDR2 YFSETQ. V dropped 0 bases and J dropped 4 bases, with 10 bases sitting between them. RNA transcripts provided the source from which TCR beta CDR3 regions were amplified. TCR CDR3 regions were first amplified by RT-PCR with HTBI primers. TCRdb analysed the multiplex PCR reads with MiXCR anew, one entry per CDR3 protein. The profile shows about 480,000 distinct CDR3 sequences, approximately 14% of them singletons.

Source material: blood. The rearrangement joins TRBV5-1 to TRBJ1-2; D gene ambiguous. The sequence was obtained from a woman under 30 with Graves' hyperthyroidism. In nucleotides, the CDR3 is TGCGCCAGCAGCTTGGCGCAGCCGGCCTATGGCTACACCTTC. This translates into CASSLAQPAYGYTF. Based on the CDR3 plus reference TRBV5-1 and TRBJ1-2, the full variable domain is KAGVTQTPRYLIKTRGQQVTLSCSPISGHRSVSWYQQTPGQGLQFLFEYFSETQRNKGNFPGRFSGRQFSNSRSEMNVSTLELGDSALYLCASSLAQPAYGYTFGSGTRLTVV.